Below, 8 T cell receptor beta chains from the same sample are listed, as sequenced in a study of cytomegalovirus exposure and HLA in healthy donors. PCR amplification relied on 60 Vbeta primers (plus 13 Jbeta primers). Profiled with immunoSEQ multiplex PCR; TCRdb holds only in-frame clones, not every one. The data contain 150,000 to 200,000 clones, roughly 80% of them singletons. Sequenced: PBMCs. The receptor source for this set is a woman aged 45-59 years in good health and CMV-seronegative.

DNA for the CDR3: TGTGCCAGCAGTTTAATCGGGAAGAGTAAGGATGAGCAGTTCTTC. This codes for CASSLIGKSKDEQFF. The chain has TRBV7-9 and TRBJ2-1; weak D call: TRBD2 (5 bases). The CDR3 runs 15 residues. V was shortened by 6 bases and J by 8 bases, with 20 bases between the two germline ends. Per the germline V gene, CDR1 is SEHNR and CDR2 is FQNEAQ (reference sequence).

The chain recombines TRBV5-4 with TRBJ2-5; possibly TRBD1 for D (5 bases). V lost 0 bases and J 2 bases, leaving 11 bases between the germline ends. CDR3 size: 15 residues. CDR1 is SGHNT, CDR2 YYREEE, per germline (reference sequence). The CDR3 DNA reads as TGTGCCAGCAGCTTGGGTATGAGACAGCAAGAGACCCAGTACTTC. Residues: CASSLGMRQQETQYF.

Details on this clone: A junction boundary mismatches the germline segment, possibly from a read error. V and J are TRBV4-2 and TRBJ2-1; TRBD2 aligns across 10 bases. There are 16 residues in the CDR3. In germline, CDR1 is LGHNA, CDR2 YNFKEQ. This CDR3 is CASTQFVLAGENEQFF. The CDR3 DNA is TGTGCCAGCACCCAATTCGTCCTAGCGGGAGAAAATGAGCAGTTCTTC.

Written as DNA, the CDR3 is TGTGCCATCATGAAGGCGGGGACCTACGAGCAGTACTTC. It translates to CAIMKAGTYEQYF. The chain combines TRBV10-3 with TRBJ2-7; possible D gene TRBD2, 6 bases. CDR1 and CDR2 from the germline V gene are ENHRY and SYGVKD. Trimming shortened V by 7 bases and J by 2 bases, and 12 bases separated the two germline ends. CDR3 size: 13 residues.

V is TRBV6-1 and J is TRBJ1-1; TRBD1 is a possible D gene (5 bases). CDR1 is MNHNS and CDR2 is SASEGT in the germline V gene. This CDR3 contains 14 residues. V dropped 6 bases and J dropped 0 bases, with 11 bases sitting between them. In DNA form, the CDR3 reads TGTGCCAGCAGCCCCGAGACAGTGAACACTGAAGCTTTCTTT. Protein sequence: CASSPETVNTEAFF.

This clone was counted between two and nine times. Here the CDR3 reads CASRRPGNEAFF. Written as DNA, the CDR3 is TGTGCCAGCAGGCGTCCAGGGAATGAAGCTTTCTTT. The chain uses TRBV6-5 and TRBJ1-1; tentatively, D is TRBD1 (5 bases). Between the trimmed V and J ends, which lost 6 bases and 7 bases, there was a span of 12 bases. The CDR3 totals 12 residues. Germline CDR1 and CDR2: MNHEY and SVGAGI.

The chain joins TRBV14 to TRBJ1-1; TRBD1 matches 8 bases. This CDR3 is 14 amino acids long. V shed 1 base, J shed 4 bases, and the junction held 2 bases outside the gene matches. The V gene's germline CDR1 is SGHDN and CDR2 FVKESK. The CDR3 coding sequence is TGTGCCAGCAGCCAAGTCAGGGGGCCCACTGAAGCTTTCTTT. Encoded protein: CASSQVRGPTEAFF.

The chain is built from TRBV27 and TRBJ2-7; D possibly corresponds to TRBD2 (7 bases). This CDR3 is 15 amino acids long. Deletions cut 5 bases from V and 0 bases from J, with 14 bases between. Germline CDR1 and CDR2: MNHEY and SMNVEV (reference sequence). In DNA form, the CDR3 reads TGTGCCAGCAGTCCCTCCGGGGGGCACTCCTACGAGCAGTACTTC. It codes for CASSPSGGHSYEQYF.